The text below deals with one T cell receptor (beta chain). The antigen remains unidentified. This sample is part of a study of OX40 agonist ivuxolimab in advanced cancers. Study-wide context: The mean age was approximately 60 years, ranging from 23 to 79, with 65% to 90% of participants male. Three partial responders included one hepatocellular carcinoma patient and two cutaneous melanoma patients.

Measured with immunoSEQ multiplex PCR; TCRdb has only the in-frame clones, and not every one. The data show some 20,000 clones, approximately 87% seen once. CDR3 length: 14 residues. Germline values: CDR1 MDHEN, CDR2 SYDVKM. Trimming took 3 bases from V and 0 from J, leaving 6 bases between them. Study-level results: CD4+ T cells averaged fewer expanded clones than CD8+ T cells. CD4+ and CD8+ blood T cells expanded clonally by week 6 at 0.1 to 3.0 mg/kg.

The material was CD4+ or CD8+ T cells sorted from blood, obtained in a trial of the OX40 agonist ivuxolimab. The receptor was isolated from an adult with an advanced solid tumor such as melanoma, head and neck, liver or kidney cancer. The rearrangement links TRBV28 to TRBJ2-1; D not certain. CDR3 sequence (DNA): TGTGCCAGCAGTTTGAGGAGCTCCTACAATGAGCAGTTCTTC. Translated: CASSLRSSYNEQFF.